This is a list of T cell receptor beta chains from one sample in a study of shared clonotypes between healthy human individuals. Here immunoSEQ multiplex PCR was the method, and the copy in TCRdb shows in-frame clones only, minus some. The data show hundreds of thousands of clones, 90% to 95% seen once. The sequencing input was naive CD8+ T cells sorted from blood. These receptors all come from a young woman in good health. Both conserved end residues are part of each CDR3. A D gene is named only where the DNA matches it firmly. Size is omitted from some rows. Given values are once, few, many or a class for expanded clones.

TRBJ2-7,TRBV19,14,TRBD2,-,CASSWGGSADEQYF,TGTGCCAGTAGTTGGGGCGGGAGTGCGGACGAGCAGTACTTC
TRBJ2-5,TRBV5-4,16,-,once,CASSFDQVVRGETQYF,TGTGCCAGCAGCTTCGACCAGGTCGTTCGAGGGGAGACCCAGTACTTC
TRBJ2-7,TRBV27,13,-,-,CASSSGSPYEQYF,TGTGCCAGCAGTTCGGGTTCCCCCTACGAGCAGTACTTC
TRBJ2-7,TRBV28,13,TRBD2,-,CASSPGTSYEQYF,TGTGCCAGCAGTCCCGGGACTAGCTACGAGCAGTACTTC
TRBJ2-1,TRBV9,16,TRBD2,-,CASSVRLAGNYNEQFF,TGTGCCAGCAGCGTGCGGCTAGCGGGCAATTACAATGAGCAGTTCTTC
TRBJ1-1,TRBV14,13,-,-,CASSQGVNTEAFF,TGTGCCAGCAGCCAAGGGGTGAACACTGAAGCTTTCTTT
TRBJ2-1,TRBV28,17,-,-,CASSQPDGLPVYNEQFF,TGTGCCAGCAGCCAACCAGACGGATTGCCGGTTTACAATGAGCAGTTCTTC
TRBJ2-6,TRBV4-2,14,-,-,CASSHTVGANVLTF,TGTGCCAGCAGCCACACCGTCGGGGCCAACGTCCTGACTTTC
TRBJ2-3,TRBV5-4,16,TRBD2,-,CASSLNGAGVADTQYF,TGTGCCAGCAGCTTGAACGGAGCGGGAGTAGCAGATACGCAGTATTTT
TRBJ2-3,TRBV18,14,TRBD2,-,CASSHGRATDTQYF,TGTGCCAGCTCACACGGGAGGGCCACAGATACGCAGTATTTT
TRBJ2-7,TRBV11-1,15,-,-,CASSPTGAGARWMYF,TGTGCCAGCAGCCCCACCGGCGCGGGGGCTCGTTGGATGTACTTC
TRBJ2-7,TRBV6-1,15,TRBD2,-,CASRSSGGSSYEQYF,TGTGCCAGCAGGAGTAGCGGGGGGAGCTCCTACGAGCAGTACTTC
TRBJ1-1,TRBV5-1,15,-,-,CASRDGGLMNTEAFF,TGCGCCAGCCGGGACGGGGGCCTCATGAACACTGAAGCTTTCTTT
TRBJ2-5,TRBV23-1,14,-,-,CASSQSTVQETQYF,TGCGCCAGCAGTCAATCAACAGTCCAAGAGACCCAGTACTTC
TRBJ1-5,TRBV6-1,15,-,-,CASSEASMGAQPQHF,TGTGCCAGCAGTGAAGCATCAATGGGGGCTCAGCCCCAGCATTTT
TRBJ1-2,TRBV5-4,14,TRBD1,-,CASSLGGGHYGYTF,TGTGCCAGCAGCTTGGGAGGGGGCCACTATGGCTACACCTTC
TRBJ2-7,TRBV28,14,TRBD2,once,CASSFPLAGNEQYF,TGTGCCAGCAGTTTTCCACTAGCGGGAAACGAGCAGTACTTC
TRBJ2-7,TRBV2,17,-,-,CASSEEGWLESSYEQYF,TGTGCCAGCAGTGAAGAAGGGTGGCTGGAGAGCTCCTACGAGCAGTACTTC
TRBJ2-7,TRBV5-4,15,TRBD2,once,CASSLGTSATYEQYF,TGTGCCAGCAGCTTGGGGACTAGCGCTACATACGAGCAGTACTTC
TRBJ2-3,TRBV2,15,-,-,CASSEELDRTDTQYF,TGTGCCAGCAGTGAAGAATTGGACCGCACAGATACGCAGTATTTT
TRBJ2-1,TRBV28,14,TRBD2,-,CASSLSLAGNEQFF,TGTGCCAGCAGTTTATCACTAGCGGGTAATGAGCAGTTCTTC
TRBJ2-1,TRBV5-4,11,-,-,CASSFHVEQFF,TGTGCCAGCAGCTTTCATGTAGAACAGTTCTTC
TRBJ1-1,TRBV7-9,15,TRBD1,-,CASSLVDRENTEAFF,TGTGCCAGCAGCTTAGTCGACAGGGAGAACACTGAAGCTTTCTTT
TRBJ2-7,TRBV27,15,TRBD2,-,CASSRGTSGKEEQYF,TGTGCCAGCAGTCGCGGGACTAGCGGGAAAGAAGAGCAGTACTTC
TRBJ2-1,TRBV18,15,TRBD1,-,CASSPGQGANNEQFF,TGTGCCAGCTCACCGGGACAGGGGGCCAACAATGAGCAGTTCTTC
TRBJ2-7,TRBV7-6,14,-,-,CASSLASGALEQYF,TGTGCCAGCAGCTTAGCGTCGGGAGCTCTCGAGCAGTACTTC
TRBJ1-1,TRBV5-4,15,-,-,CASRYRTDLNTEAFF,TGTGCCAGCAGGTACCGGACAGACTTGAACACTGAAGCTTTCTTT
TRBJ2-7,TRBV4-2,16,TRBD1,-,CASSHTGTGSSYEQYF,TGTGCCAGCAGCCACACCGGGACAGGGTCATCGTACGAGCAGTACTTC
TRBJ1-2,TRBV25-1,13,-,-,CASSTSLGEGYTF,TGTGCCAGCAGTACTAGCCTAGGGGAGGGCTACACCTTC
TRBJ2-3,TRBV28,17,TRBD2,once,CASSFKTSGTSTDTQYF,TGTGCCAGCAGTTTTAAGACTAGCGGGACTAGCACAGATACGCAGTATTTT
TRBJ1-2,TRBV6-6,15,-,-,CAIQPRRGKNLGYTF,TGTGCCATCCAACCCCGCCGGGGAAAAAACTTGGGCTACACCTTC
TRBJ2-7,TRBV28,12,-,-,CASSFKVGEQYF,TGTGCCAGCAGTTTCAAGGTGGGCGAGCAGTACTTC
TRBJ2-7,TRBV5-6,14,-,-,CASSLGRSSYEQYF,TGTGCCAGCAGTCTGGGACGCAGCTCCTACGAGCAGTACTTC
TRBJ2-7,TRBV6-1,16,TRBD1,-,CASSEVRDRLAYEQYF,TGTGCCAGCAGTGAAGTAAGGGACAGGTTAGCCTACGAGCAGTACTTC
TRBJ1-1,TRBV27,12,-,once,CASRTGNAEAFF,TGTGCCAGCAGAACAGGGAACGCTGAAGCTTTCTTT
TRBJ2-5,TRBV12-1,13,-,-,CASRSLARETQYF,TGTGCCAGCAGGTCACTAGCGAGGGAGACCCAGTACTTC
TRBJ1-1,TRBV15,15,TRBD1,-,CATSRRDSLNTEAFF,TGTGCCACCAGCAGACGGGACAGTTTGAACACTGAAGCTTTCTTT
TRBJ2-1,TRBV27,17,TRBD1,-,CASARTPGQASYNEQFF,TGTGCCAGCGCGCGTACCCCGGGACAGGCTTCCTACAATGAGCAGTTCTTC
TRBJ2-3,TRBV4-1,18,TRBD2,-,CASSLSGSSAFTMHTQYF,TGCGCCAGCAGCCTTAGCGGGAGTTCAGCATTCACCATGCATACGCAGTATTTT
TRBJ2-7,TRBV5-4,13,-,-,CASSLGVSYEQYF,TGTGCCAGCAGCTTGGGCGTTTCCTACGAGCAGTACTTC
TRBJ2-3,TRBV11-3,14,-,-,CASSLDRATDTQYF,TGTGCCAGCAGCTTAGATCGGGCCACAGATACGCAGTATTTT
TRBJ2-7,TRBV7-8,17,-,-,CASSRRRAREGFYEQYF,TGTGCCAGCAGCCGTAGAAGGGCGCGGGAAGGGTTCTACGAGCAGTACTTC
TRBJ1-1,TRBV14,16,TRBD1,-,CASSPSRGLMNTEAFF,TGTGCCAGCAGCCCTTCGAGGGGGCTAATGAACACTGAAGCTTTCTTT
TRBJ1-2,TRBV5-1,14,-,once,CASSLASQGYGYTF,TGCGCCAGCAGCTTGGCCTCTCAGGGGTACGGCTACACCTTC